This TCR beta chain was identified during a study of technical replicates of blood from four donors. The V gene's germline CDR1 is MDHEN and CDR2 SYDVKM. The CDR3 is 14 residues long. V lost 5 bases, J lost 8 bases, and 8 bases stayed unmatched. Using immunoSEQ multiplex PCR, the repertoire was profiled, and TCRdb retains in-frame clones only, with some absent. The sample consists of 90,000 or so clones, over 90% of them appearing once. The chain joins TRBV28 to TRBJ2-3; 9 bases fit TRBD2. Sequenced sample: T cells isolated from PBMCs. The sequence was obtained from a human donor in good health. The CDR3 region is CASSAELAGATQYF. CDR3 coding DNA: TGTGCCAGCAGTGCCGAACTAGCGGGTGCTACGCAGTATTTT.